Following are 9 T cell receptor beta chains from one sample sequenced in a study of CD8 T cells in ankylosing spondylitis. TCRdb fed the 5' RACE reads into MiXCR, producing one record per CDR3 protein. Among about 7,900 distinct CDR3 sequences, 3.5% to 4.5% were seen once, and the ten largest hold under 11%. What was sequenced was blood, either unsorted or a sorted T cell fraction (not recorded which). The receptor source for this set is a female donor with ankylosing spondylitis or in good health (not recorded which).

This clonotype was found many times. The chain combines TRBV9 with TRBJ2-7; 8 positions agree with TRBD2. After removal of 3 bases from V and 0 bases from J, the junction contained 5 bases not matched to a gene. The CDR3 has 15 amino acids. Germline V gives CDR1 SGDLS, CDR2 YYNGEE. The CDR3 DNA follows: TGTGCCAGCAGCGACTCGGGGGGGTTCTCCTACGAGCAGTACTTC. Translation: CASSDSGGFSYEQYF.

This clonotype has just a few counts. The chain is built from TRBV9 and TRBJ1-6, with D tentatively TRBD1 (6 bases). The CDR3 contains 15 residues. Looked up from germline, CDR1 is SGDLS and CDR2 is YYNGEE. Trimming left V 3 bases short and J 7 bases short, with 14 bases between. Written as DNA, the CDR3 is TGTGCCAGCAGCGGAGCAGGGGCGCACAATTCACCCCTCCACTTT. It encodes CASSGAGAHNSPLHF.

This clonotype is medium-sized by share. The gene calls are TRBV9 and TRBJ1-1; TRBD1 aligns across 10 bases. Germline V CDR1 and CDR2: SGDLS, YYNGEE. The V and J ends lost 4 bases and 5 bases, in that order; junction bases with no gene match: 8. The CDR3 sequence is 15 residues long. The CDR3 nucleotides are TGTGCCAGCAGCCACCGGACAGGGGGGATAACTGAAGCTTTCTTT. Translating gives CASSHRTGGITEAFF.

This clonotype was seen ten or more times. This chain links TRBV9 with TRBJ2-7; tentatively, D is TRBD1 (6 bases). The CDR3 consists of 16 residues. Germline V gene sequence: CDR1 SGDLS, CDR2 YYNGEE. The germline V and J ends were trimmed by 4 bases and 5 bases, with 22 bases remaining between them. The CDR3 DNA reads as TGTGCCAGCAGCTCGGACCCCAGGGGTCCGAGCCACGAGCAGTACTTC. Amino acids: CASSSDPRGPSHEQYF.

This clonotype was observed many times. The chain uses TRBV9 and TRBJ2-7; 10 bases are shared with TRBD1. This CDR3 comprises 16 residues. Germline CDR1 and CDR2: SGDLS and YYNGEE. V shed 3 bases, J shed 5 bases, and the junction held 11 bases outside the gene matches. The CDR3, as DNA: TGTGCCAGCAGCGCAGAGGGGGGGACAGGGGTTGACGAGCAGTACTTC. Translating gives CASSAEGGTGVDEQYF.

Sample share makes this clonotype medium-sized. The rearrangement links TRBV9 to TRBJ2-7, with D tentatively TRBD1 (7 bases). Germline V CDR1 and CDR2: SGDLS, YYNGEE. The V and J ends lost 0 bases and 3 bases respectively, with 13 bases between them. The CDR3 length is 15 residues. CDR3 DNA: TGTGCCAGCAGCGTAGACGGAGGGGGCTTCTACGAGCAGTACTTC. Amino acid sequence: CASSVDGGGFYEQYF.

This rearrangement joins TRBV9 to TRBJ1-1; the D is unclear. The CDR3 has 13 amino acids. V was pared by 2 bases and J by 5 bases, with 10 bases between. CDR1 SGDLS and CDR2 YYNGEE come from the germline V gene. CDR3: CASSVPGVTEAFF. The CDR3 DNA reads TGTGCCAGCAGCGTTCCTGGGGTTACTGAAGCTTTCTTT.

The sample holds many counts of this clonotype. The V gene is TRBV9, the J gene TRBJ1-2, with 9 bases matching TRBD1. CDR1 and CDR2 (germline): SGDLS, YYNGEE. The V segment lost 3 bases and the J segment 2 bases; nucleotides outside the gene matches: 8. The CDR3 covers 16 residues. The CDR3 is CASSAHPGQGNYGYTF. The DNA for the CDR3 is TGTGCCAGCAGCGCCCACCCGGGACAGGGAAACTATGGCTACACCTTC. Looking up the rest from reference TRBV9 and TRBJ1-2 gives the full variable domain: DSGVTQTPKHLITATGQRVTLRCSPRSGDLSVYWYQQSLDQGLQFLIQYYNGEERAKGNILERFSAQQFPDLHSELNLSSLELGDSALYFCASSAHPGQGNYGYTFGSGTRLTVV.

In its sample, this clonotype is medium-sized (0.01 to 0.1%). The chain carries TRBV9 and TRBJ1-1; 9 bases line up with TRBD1. The ends lost 4 bases at V and 4 bases at J; junction bases unmatched: 8. The CDR3 totals 15 residues. The germline gives CDR1 SGDLS, CDR2 YYNGEE. CDR3 residues: CASSNRQGGRTEAFF. As DNA, the CDR3 is TGTGCCAGCAGCAACCGACAGGGGGGACGCACTGAAGCTTTCTTT.